This T cell receptor beta chain was recovered during a study of blood T cells in healthy people across ages. Study context: About one barcoded TCR beta cDNA was captured per two T cells. Study outcomes and limitations: Higher diversity and more naive CD4+ cells were features of long-lived donors, compared to aged donors.

Peripheral blood from each donor was collected in a volume of approximately 9.2 milliliters. Researchers report isolating at least 6 million PBMCs per sample. V shed 8 bases, J shed 6 bases, and the junction held 19 bases outside the gene matches. This CDR3 comprises 17 residues. Per germline, CDR1 WSHSY and CDR2 SAAADI. With a J-beta primer mix and a sample-barcoded 5' primer, a second PCR ran about 7 to 12 cycles. TCRdb independently ran MiXCR on the 5' RACE reads; one entry per CDR3 protein. The table includes hundreds of thousands of distinct CDR3 sequences, 20% to 25% detected once. This clonotype has more than one count but fewer than ten. Its antigen is still unknown. The same specimen was also included in a second study, on T cells of mothers and their children.

This TCR was sampled from a boy between 5 and 17 years old in good health. The sample consisted of blood. This chain links TRBV10-2 with TRBJ2-3; 8 nucleotides match TRBD2. The CDR3 here is CASSFPFFGGARDTQYF. In DNA form, the CDR3 reads TGCGCCAGCTCATTCCCCTTTTTCGGGGGGGCAAGGGATACGCAGTATTTT.